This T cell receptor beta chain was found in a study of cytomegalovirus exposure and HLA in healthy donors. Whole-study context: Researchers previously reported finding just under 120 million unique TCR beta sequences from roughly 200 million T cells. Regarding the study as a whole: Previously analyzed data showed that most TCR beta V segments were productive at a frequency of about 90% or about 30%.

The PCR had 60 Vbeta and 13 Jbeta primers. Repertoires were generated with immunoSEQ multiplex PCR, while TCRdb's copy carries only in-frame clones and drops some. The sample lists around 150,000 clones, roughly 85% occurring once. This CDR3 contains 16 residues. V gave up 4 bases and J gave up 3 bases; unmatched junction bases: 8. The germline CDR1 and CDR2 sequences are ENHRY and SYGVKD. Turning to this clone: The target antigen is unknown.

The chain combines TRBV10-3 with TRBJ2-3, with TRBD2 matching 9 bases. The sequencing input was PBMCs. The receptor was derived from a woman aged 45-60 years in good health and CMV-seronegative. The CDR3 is CAISAMGLASTDTQYF. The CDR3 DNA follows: TGTGCCATCAGTGCCATGGGACTAGCATCGACAGATACGCAGTATTTT.